This is a list of T cell receptor beta chains from one sample in a study of cytomegalovirus exposure and HLA in healthy donors. The data were produced by immunoSEQ multiplex PCR, yet TCRdb's version contains in-frame clones alone and is incomplete. This table has around 180,000 clones, 65% to 75% appearing once. The specimen sequenced was PBMCs. These TCRs come from a girl between 10 and 17 years old in good health and CMV-seronegative. The CDR3 runs from the conserved cysteine through the conserved F or W. Each record gives: D gene, V gene, clone size, J gene, CDR3 DNA, CDR3 protein. A D gene is named only where the DNA matches it firmly. Clone size is stated in some rows and not others, as once, few, many or a class when expanded.

>TRBD1|TRBV25-1|few|TRBJ1-6
TGTGCCAGCAGTGAAGGGGACAGGGGCAAATCCCTCCACTTT
CASSEGDRGKSLHF
>.|TRBV19|few|TRBJ1-1
TGTGCCAGTAGCGGTCATGGGGCTCGCACTGAAGCTTTCTTT
CASSGHGARTEAFF
>TRBD1|TRBV5-6|.|TRBJ1-2
TGTGCCAGCAGCCCGGGACAGGGGTTGAGAGGCTACACCTTC
CASSPGQGLRGYTF
>TRBD1|TRBV29-1|.|TRBJ1-2
TGCAGCGTTGTAGGACAGGGGCAACTAAACTATGGCTACACCTTC
CSVVGQGQLNYGYTF
>TRBD1|TRBV5-8|.|TRBJ1-5
TGTGCCAGCAGCACCCGGACAGGGGTGGTGAAACAGCCCCAGCATTTT
CASSTRTGVVKQPQHF
>TRBD1|TRBV29-1|.|TRBJ1-1
TGCAGCGCCTCACAGGGGACGAACACTGAAGCTTTCTTT
CSASQGTNTEAFF
>TRBD1|TRBV5-1|.|TRBJ2-7
TGCGCCAGCACTCATGGGGACAGCTACGAGCAGTACTTC
CASTHGDSYEQYF
>.|TRBV7-8|.|TRBJ2-7
TGTGCCAGCAGCTCTGTCGCTACCTACGAGCAGTACTTC
CASSSVATYEQYF
>TRBD1|TRBV29-1|.|TRBJ2-5
TGCAGCGTGGGGGGGACAGGGCAGCAGTACTTC
CSVGGTGQQYF
>.|TRBV19|.|TRBJ1-1
TGTGCCAGTAGCTGGGAGGGGAACACTGAAGCTTTCTTT
CASSWEGNTEAFF
>.|TRBV2|.|TRBJ2-2
TGTGCCAGCAGGCGGAAATCGTCCGGGGAGCTGTTTTTT
CASRRKSSGELFF
>TRBD1|TRBV7-3|once|TRBJ1-2
TGTGCCAGCAGTTCGGGACAGGCCAACTATGGCTACACCTTC
CASSSGQANYGYTF
>TRBD1|TRBV10-3|.|TRBJ1-1
TGTGCCATCAGTGGTGACAGGGGGCCGAGTGCTTTCTTT
CAISGDRGPSAFF
>.|TRBV6-5|.|TRBJ1-2
TGTGCCAGCAGACGCGTGCCACGGGACACCTATGGCTACACCTTC
CASRRVPRDTYGYTF
>.|TRBV5-4|.|TRBJ1-2
TGTGCCAGCAGCTTGGCGGGGAGAGGCTATGGCTACACCTTC
CASSLAGRGYGYTF
>TRBD1|TRBV5-8|once|TRBJ2-5
TGTGCCAGCAGCTTTGGCAGGGGGCGAGAGACCCAGTACTTC
CASSFGRGRETQYF
>TRBD1|TRBV5-1|.|TRBJ2-7
TGCGCCAGCAGCGGGACAGGGAGGAACGAGCAGTACTTC
CASSGTGRNEQYF
>.|TRBV6-1|.|TRBJ1-3
TGTGCCAGCGGGTCTTCGGGGGGGGGAAACACCATATATTTT
CASGSSGGGNTIYF
>.|TRBV19|.|TRBJ1-1
TGTGCCAGTAGTATCCGTTCGGTATACACTGAAGCTTTCTTT
CASSIRSVYTEAFF
>TRBD2|TRBV5-4|.|TRBJ2-3
TGTGCCAGCAGCTTGGGCCCCCTAGCGGGGCAAGATACGCAGTATTTT
CASSLGPLAGQDTQYF
>TRBD1|TRBV14|.|TRBJ2-7
TGTGCAACTGGACAGGGGTTGGAAGACGAGCAGTACTTC
CATGQGLEDEQYF
>.|TRBV5-1|.|TRBJ2-6
TGCGCCAGCAGCTTGTTGTCGGTCTCTGGGGCCAACGTCCTGACTTTC
CASSLLSVSGANVLTF
>TRBD1|TRBV7-9|.|TRBJ2-5
TGTGCCAGCAGCGTAGGGACAGGCGGCCGGGTTGAGACCCAGTACTTC
CASSVGTGGRVETQYF
>.|TRBV19|.|TRBJ1-1
TGTGCCAGTAGTATTCCCCCCCGAGGGGAAGCTTTCTTT
CASSIPPRGEAFF
>TRBD1|TRBV10-3|.|TRBJ1-4
TGTGCCACAAAGACAGGGTCCACAGTTGCTAATGAAAAACTGTTTTTT
CATKTGSTVANEKLFF
>.|TRBV5-6|.|TRBJ2-5
TGTGCCAGCAGCGTTCTCCCGGGGGACCCCCCCGCGGCCCAGTACTTC
CASSVLPGDPPAAQYF
>TRBD1|TRBV27|.|TRBJ2-2
TGTGCCAGCAGTTTGTGGGGACAGGGGACCGGGGAGCTGTTTTTT
CASSLWGQGTGELFF
>.|TRBV10-3|few|TRBJ2-5
TGTGCCAGCGGGACAGCCCTACAAGAGACCCAGTACTTC
CASGTALQETQYF
>.|TRBV5-1|few|TRBJ1-1
TGCGCCAGCAGCTCCACGATGGGGGCCTACGAAGCTTTCTTT
CASSSTMGAYEAFF
>TRBD1|TRBV19|.|TRBJ1-5
TGTGCCAGTACACTACAGGGGAGGAGCAATCAGCCCCAGCATTTT
CASTLQGRSNQPQHF
>TRBD1|TRBV18|.|TRBJ1-4
TGTGCCAGCTCACCGGCCAGACAGGGTTGGGATGAAAAACTGTTTTTT
CASSPARQGWDEKLFF
>.|TRBV5-4|.|TRBJ1-6
TGTGCCAGCAGCTCCACTTCGACAGGCTCTTATAATTCACCCCTCCACTTT
CASSSTSTGSYNSPLHF
>.|TRBV18|once|TRBJ1-5
TGTGCCAGCTCACCAGGAGAAAATCAGCCCCAGCATTTT
CASSPGENQPQHF
>.|TRBV29-1|few|TRBJ2-7
TGCAGCGTTAGAGGCTCCTACGAGCAGTACTTC
CSVRGSYEQYF
>TRBD1|TRBV7-6|.|TRBJ1-6
TGTGCCAGCAGCCCCCGGGACAGCACTTCACCCCTCCACTTT
CASSPRDSTSPLHF
>.|TRBV6-4|few|TRBJ1-5
TGTGCCAACGCCTTGCAGGTCACAGCTAGCAATCAGCCCCAGCATTTT
CANALQVTASNQPQHF
>TRBD1|TRBV5-8|.|TRBJ1-4
TGTGCCAGCAGCTCATGGGACAGGGAGGACGAAAAACTGTTTTTT
CASSSWDREDEKLFF
>.|TRBV5-1|.|TRBJ1-6
TGCGCCAGCAGCTTCGGGGGGAATAACGCCAATTCACCCCTCCACTTT
CASSFGGNNANSPLHF
>TRBD1|TRBV11-2|.|TRBJ1-3
TGTGCCAGCAGCTCTACTACAGGGGCCACCAACACCATATATTTT
CASSSTTGATNTIYF
>.|TRBV5-1|few|TRBJ2-7
TGCGCCAGCAGCTTGACGGGATACGAGCAGTACTTC
CASSLTGYEQYF
>TRBD2|TRBV5-1|few|TRBJ2-7
TGCGCCAGCTCCCCCCGGGGGGGATACGAGCAGTACTTC
CASSPRGGYEQYF
>TRBD1|TRBV4-2|few|TRBJ1-2
TGTGCCAGCAGCCAAGAAGGACAGGGTCGGGGCTACACCTTC
CASSQEGQGRGYTF
>.|TRBV2|.|TRBJ1-1
TGTGCCAGCAGTGAACAGGGATTGAACACTGAAGCTTTCTTT
CASSEQGLNTEAFF
>.|TRBV19|few|TRBJ1-2
TGTGCCAGTAGGCGACGGGAGTCCCCCTATGGCTACACCTTC
CASRRRESPYGYTF
>.|TRBV7-6|few|TRBJ1-3
TGTGCCAGCAGCTTAACAGGCTCTGGAAACACCATATATTTT
CASSLTGSGNTIYF